This T cell receptor (beta chain) was identified in a study of identical twins. Whole-study results and caveats: A partial confounding effect on zero-insertion analyses could come from invariant MAIT and iNKT cells.

As to this clonotype: The target antigen is unknown.

TCRdb analysed the 5' RACE reads with MiXCR anew, one entry per CDR3 protein. The data contain around 490,000 distinct CDR3 sequences, 20% to 25% of them singletons. The V gene end was trimmed by 6 bases and the J gene end by 3 bases; junction bases not matched to a gene: 7. The CDR3 totals 14 residues. The germline V gene has CDR1 DFQATT and CDR2 SNEGSKA (reference sequence). The sample was also linked to a second study, of yellow fever vaccine responses in identical twins.

Sequenced sample: CD4+ T cells sorted from blood. The chain carries TRBV20-1 and TRBJ2-3; 9 bases are a match to TRBD1. This TCR derives from a woman aged 18-29 years in good health. CDR3 nucleotides: TGCAGTGCACCGGACAGGGGCCGAACAGATACGCAGTATTTT. As protein: CSAPDRGRTDTQYF.